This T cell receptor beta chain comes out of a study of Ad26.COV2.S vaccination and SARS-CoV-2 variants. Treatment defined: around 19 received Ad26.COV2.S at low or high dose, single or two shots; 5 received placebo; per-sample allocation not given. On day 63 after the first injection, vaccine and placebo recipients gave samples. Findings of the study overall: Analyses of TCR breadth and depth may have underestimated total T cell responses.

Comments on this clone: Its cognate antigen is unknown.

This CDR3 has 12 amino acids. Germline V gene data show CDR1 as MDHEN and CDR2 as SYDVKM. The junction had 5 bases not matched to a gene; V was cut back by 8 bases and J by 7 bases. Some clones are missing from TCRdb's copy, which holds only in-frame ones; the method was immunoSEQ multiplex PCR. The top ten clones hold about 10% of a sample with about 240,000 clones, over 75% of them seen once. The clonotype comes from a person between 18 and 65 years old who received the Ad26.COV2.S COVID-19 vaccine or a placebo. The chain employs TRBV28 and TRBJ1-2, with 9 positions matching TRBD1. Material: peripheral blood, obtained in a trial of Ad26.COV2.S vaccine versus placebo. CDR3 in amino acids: CASLDRGSGYTF. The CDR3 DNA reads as TGTGCCAGCTTAGACAGGGGGTCTGGCTACACCTTC.